Below are 30 T cell receptor beta chains sequenced from a single sample in a study of a mutant IDH1 vaccine in newly diagnosed glioma. Repertoires were generated with immunoSEQ multiplex PCR, while TCRdb's copy carries only in-frame clones and drops some. The sample has more than 80,000 clones, around 82% seen once. The time point denotes: baseline, week 1 (first vaccination visit). Treatment described: pre-vaccination baseline after standard-of-care therapy. The sequenced sample was PBMCs, obtained from a glioma patient treated with radiotherapy, temozolomide or both. These receptors were collected from a woman aged 45-65 years with glioma.

This clone was seen more than once but under ten times. The chain has TRBV27 and TRBJ2-7, with TRBD2 identical over 9 bases. V lost 4 bases to trimming and J lost 4 bases; unmatched junction nucleotides: 5. CDR3 length equals 14 residues. Germline V gives CDR1 MNHEY, CDR2 SMNVEV (reference sequence). CDR3 sequence: CASSWNSGGYEQYF. The CDR3 DNA reads TGTGCCAGCAGTTGGAATAGCGGGGGTTACGAGCAGTACTTC.

V gene TRBV5-4 combines with J gene TRBJ2-3, with D maybe TRBD1 (6 bases). V lost 0 bases and J 4 bases, leaving 9 bases between the germline ends. Germline values: CDR1 SGHNT, CDR2 YYREEE (reference sequence). CDR3 length: 14 amino acids. The CDR3 coding sequence is TGTGCCAGCAGCTTGGTGACAGGTGCAGATACGCAGTATTTT. Translated, it gives CASSLVTGADTQYF.

This chain links TRBV2 with TRBJ1-3; TRBD1 matches 7 bases. Germline V gives CDR1 SNHLY, CDR2 FYNNEI. The ends lost 4 bases at V and 4 bases at J; junction bases unmatched: 4. CDR3 length: 14 residues. The CDR3 loop reads CASSVTTGGNTIYF. In nucleotides, the CDR3 is TGTGCCAGCAGTGTAACGACAGGGGGAAACACCATATATTTT.

The gene calls are TRBV18 and TRBJ1-5; 8 bases agree with TRBD1. Unmatched junction bases numbered 14, after V lost 8 bases and J lost 2 bases. The germline V gene encodes CDR1 KGHSH and CDR2 LQKENI. There are 17 residues in the CDR3. For the CDR3, the DNA is TGTGCCAGCCAGGGGGCCGAAAGGACAGGTGGCAATCAGCCCCAGCATTTT. It codes for CASQGAERTGGNQPQHF.

The chain links TRBV5-1 to TRBJ1-5; the D gene is possibly TRBD1 (6 bases). With 2 bases removed from V and 0 bases from J, the gap between germline ends came to 9 bases. Germline CDR1 reads SGHRS; CDR2 reads YFSETQ. This CDR3 comprises 15 residues. CDR3 protein: CASSFGTSSNQPQHF. DNA of the CDR3: TGCGCCAGCAGCTTCGGGACAAGTAGCAATCAGCCCCAGCATTTT.

The CDR3 sequence is CATSNSGTANQPQHF. Here the CDR3 DNA reads TGTGCCACCAGCAACTCTGGGACGGCCAATCAGCCCCAGCATTTT. This rearrangement joins TRBV15 to TRBJ1-5; D is possibly TRBD1 (5 bases). Trimming pared 4 bases from V and 3 bases from J, leaving 13 bases between. The CDR3 is made up of 15 amino acids. CDR1 is LNHNV and CDR2 is YYDKDF in the germline V gene (reference sequence).

This clone came up a few times. The V call is TRBV6-5, the J call TRBJ1-5, with no clear D. Trimming removed 0 bases at V and 6 bases at J, with 6 bases between. The CDR3 consists of 13 residues. Germline lookup yields CDR1 MNHEY and CDR2 SVGAGI. The CDR3: CASSYSNSQPQHF. In DNA, the CDR3 is TGTGCCAGCAGTTACTCGAACAGTCAGCCCCAGCATTTT.

The rearrangement links TRBV27 to TRBJ2-7; tentative D call: TRBD1 (5 bases). Germline assignment: CDR1 MNHEY and CDR2 SMNVEV (reference sequence). Trimming cost V 1 base and J 9 bases, with 13 bases left between them. The length of the CDR3 is 13 residues. CDR3 sequence: CASSLLTGEMQYF. The CDR3 DNA reads as TGTGCCAGCAGTTTATTAACAGGAGAGATGCAGTACTTC.

The genes are TRBV7-9 and TRBJ2-5; the D is unclear. Trimming removed 4 bases at V and 3 bases at J, with 12 bases between. CDR3 length: 14 residues. Germline CDR1 reads SEHNR; CDR2 reads FQNEAQ (reference sequence). This CDR3 reads CASSSRSTEETQYF. The CDR3 DNA follows: TGTGCCAGCAGCTCTCGGTCAACCGAAGAGACCCAGTACTTC.

The chain employs TRBV7-2 and TRBJ2-7, with 7 bases lining up with TRBD1. The CDR3 has 15 residues. Germline V CDR1 and CDR2: SGHTA, FQGNSA. Trimming at V came to 6 bases and at J to 3 bases, leaving 11 bases not matched to a gene. The CDR3, as DNA: TGTGCCAGCAGGGCATCAGGGGGTAGGGGCTACGAGCAGTACTTC. Protein product: CASRASGGRGYEQYF.

V and J are TRBV18 and TRBJ1-1, with a possible D match to TRBD1 (6 bases). The germline V and J ends were trimmed by 4 bases and 1 base, with 10 bases remaining between them. Germline CDR1 reads KGHSH; CDR2 reads LQKENI. The CDR3 is 14 residues long. As DNA, the CDR3 is TGTGCCAGCTCACGCAGACAGGAGAACACTGAAGCTTTCTTT. Translating gives CASSRRQENTEAFF. The variable domain in full, completed from reference TRBV18 and TRBJ1-1, reads NAGVMQNPRHLVRRRGQEARLRCSPMKGHSHVYWYRQLPEEGLKFMVYLQKENIIDESGMPKERFSAEFPKEGPSILRIQQVVRGDSAAYFCASSRRQENTEAFFGQGTRLTVV.

This clone has only one observation. V and J are TRBV6-1 and TRBJ1-1; weak D call: TRBD1 (5 bases). This CDR3 is 14 amino acids long. Trimming took 2 bases from V and 3 from J, leaving 10 bases between them. The V gene's germline CDR1 is MNHNS and CDR2 SASEGT. The CDR3 region has the DNA TGTGCCAGCAGTGAACCTGGCAGGGACACTGAAGCTTTCTTT. Residues: CASSEPGRDTEAFF.

The CDR3 protein is CASGDRAETQYF. As DNA, the CDR3 is TGTGCCAGCGGGGACAGGGCAGAGACCCAGTACTTC. The chain links TRBV2 to TRBJ2-5, with 9 bases that match TRBD1. V lost 8 bases to trimming and J lost 4 bases; unmatched junction nucleotides: 2. The CDR3 runs to 12 residues. Germline V CDR1 and CDR2: SNHLY, FYNNEI. Variable domain in full (rest from reference TRBV2 and TRBJ2-5): EPEVTQTPSHQVTQMGQEVILRCVPISNHLYFYWYRQILGQKVEFLVSFYNNEISEKSEIFDDQFSVERPDGSNFTLKIRSTKLEDSAMYFCASGDRAETQYFGPGTRLLVL.

The chain joins TRBV7-2 to TRBJ2-7; D perhaps matches TRBD2 (6 bases). This CDR3 has 14 amino acids. The germline gives CDR1 SGHTA, CDR2 FQGNSA. The ends were cut back, 3 bases at V and 7 bases at J, with 16 bases in the middle. The CDR3 loop reads CASSFRDPRGEQYF. The CDR3, as DNA: TGTGCCAGCAGCTTCCGGGACCCGCGGGGAGAGCAGTACTTC.

This chain uses TRBV5-6 with TRBJ2-3; possibly TRBD2 for D (5 bases). The ends were cut back, 5 bases at V and 7 bases at J, with 14 bases in the middle. CDR3 length: 13 amino acids. CDR1 and CDR2 from the germline V gene are SGHDT and YYEEEE. The CDR3 DNA reads TGTGCCAGCAGAGAAGAGGGCGCCAATACGCAGTATTTT. Encoded protein: CASREEGANTQYF.

The CDR3 DNA reads as TGTGCCAGCAGCGGAAGGAAGGAGGGTAACTATGGCTACACCTTC. It translates to CASSGRKEGNYGYTF. This chain uses TRBV9 with TRBJ1-2; D remains unclear. Between the trimmed V and J ends, which lost 3 bases and 1 base, there was a span of 13 bases. Germline CDR1 SGDLS, CDR2 YYNGEE. CDR3 length: 15 residues.

The chain uses TRBV5-1 and TRBJ1-3; TRBD1 is a possible D gene (6 bases). The CDR3 sequence is 16 residues long. Looked up from germline, CDR1 is SGHRS and CDR2 is YFSETQ. Trimming took 2 bases from V and 0 from J, leaving 12 bases between them. This CDR3 is CASSLIGTSSGNTIYF. The CDR3, as DNA: TGCGCCAGCAGCTTAATAGGGACAAGCTCTGGAAACACCATATATTTT.

J is TRBJ2-7 and V is TRBV5-1; D call uncertain. The CDR3 is 12 residues long. Germline loops: CDR1 SGHRS, CDR2 YFSETQ. The V end lost 1 base, the J end lost 0 bases, and 2 bases lay between the germline ends. CDR3: CASSLNSYEQYF. The CDR3, as DNA: TGCGCCAGCAGCTTGAACTCCTACGAGCAGTACTTC.

This chain links TRBV6-6 with TRBJ2-5; perhaps D is TRBD1 or TRBD2 (6 bases each). V shed 6 bases and J shed 5 bases, with 13 bases lying between them. The CDR3 has 13 residues. Germline loops: CDR1 MNHNY, CDR2 SVGAGI (reference sequence). The CDR3 nucleotides read TGTGCCAGCAGATCCACAGGGAGGGAGACCCAGTACTTC. Encoded protein: CASRSTGRETQYF.

The chain carries TRBV9 and TRBJ1-1; TRBD1 might be the D (6 bases). The CDR3 is 14 amino acids. CDR1 is SGDLS, CDR2 YYNGEE, per germline. V was clipped by 0 bases and J by 1 base, with 7 bases between them. The CDR3 DNA is TGTGCCAGCAGCGTAGCGGGACAGAACACTGAAGCTTTCTTT. Residues: CASSVAGQNTEAFF.

V and J are TRBV27 and TRBJ1-1, with TRBD1 as a possible D gene (6 bases). The germline V gene encodes CDR1 MNHEY and CDR2 SMNVEV (reference sequence). CDR3 length equals 14 residues. Trimming cost V 2 bases and J 4 bases, with 11 bases left between them. The CDR3 here is CASSLGGGSTEAFF. The CDR3, as DNA: TGTGCCAGCAGTTTAGGGGGCGGAAGCACTGAAGCTTTCTTT.

The chain employs TRBV19 and TRBJ1-2; tentative D call: TRBD1 (5 bases). Per germline, CDR1 LNHDA and CDR2 SQIVND (reference sequence). This CDR3 is 15 amino acids long. Trimming removed 9 bases at V and 0 bases at J, with 17 bases between. CDR3 coding DNA: TGTGCCAGCAGCCGACAGTCACCGACTAACTATGGCTACACCTTC. This encodes CASSRQSPTNYGYTF.

This clone was seen only once. The rearrangement links TRBV11-3 to TRBJ2-2, with D tentatively TRBD2 (7 bases). CDR1 and CDR2 (germline): SGHNT, YENEEA. This CDR3 has 15 residues. V was trimmed by 5 bases and J by 3 bases, leaving 13 bases between them. The CDR3 region is CASSIGGRDTGELFF. The CDR3 DNA reads TGTGCCAGCAGCATCGGGGGGCGGGACACCGGGGAGCTGTTTTTT.

The V and J genes are TRBV29-1 and TRBJ2-1; TRBD2 agrees at 12 bases. Germline loops: CDR1 SQVTM, CDR2 ANQGSEA. The CDR3 runs 14 residues. Germline trimming cut 2 bases from V and 9 bases from J; bases unmatched to any gene: 5. DNA of the CDR3: TGCAGCGTTGAATGGCTAGCGGGGGGGACTGAGCAGTTCTTC. It translates to CSVEWLAGGTEQFF.

V is TRBV2 and J is TRBJ1-1; D is ambiguous. V shed 1 base and J shed 7 bases, with 13 bases lying between them. CDR3 length: 14 residues. Germline V lookup: CDR1 SNHLY, CDR2 FYNNEI. CDR3: CASSEGILTFEAFF. CDR3 bases: TGTGCCAGCAGTGAAGGGATTTTGACCTTTGAAGCTTTCTTT.

J is TRBJ2-7 and V is TRBV5-6, with TRBD2 matching over 10 bases. V lost 4 bases and J lost 8; bases outside the gene matches: 12. The length of the CDR3 is 15 residues. Germline V gene data show CDR1 as SGHDT and CDR2 as YYEEEE. CDR3 loop: CASSDSGGRVSKQYF. CDR3 coding DNA: TGTGCCAGCAGCGATAGCGGGGGGCGAGTTTCCAAGCAGTACTTC.

The gene calls are TRBV27 and TRBJ2-7; 14 bases map to TRBD2. V shed 4 bases, J shed 3 bases, and the junction held 5 bases outside the gene matches. The CDR3 sequence is 16 residues long. Per germline, CDR1 MNHEY and CDR2 SMNVEV (reference sequence). This CDR3 reads CASSSTSGGALYEQYF. For the CDR3, the DNA is TGTGCCAGCAGTTCGACTAGCGGGGGGGCTCTCTACGAGCAGTACTTC.

This clone has more than one count but fewer than ten. The genes are TRBV7-3 and TRBJ2-3; D perhaps matches TRBD2 (6 bases). CDR1 and CDR2 from the germline V gene are SGHTA and FQGTGA. The V gene lost 3 bases and the J gene lost 0 bases, with 13 bases spanning the gap. The CDR3 consists of 16 residues. In DNA, the CDR3 is TGTGCCAGCAGCTTGACTAGTCGAACTAGCACAGATACGCAGTATTTT. Translating gives CASSLTSRTSTDTQYF.

The chain links TRBV5-1 to TRBJ1-2; 7 nucleotides align to TRBD1. The trim removed 5 bases at V and 2 bases at J, leaving 3 bases unmatched. Germline V gene sequence: CDR1 SGHRS, CDR2 YFSETQ. The CDR3 runs 13 residues. Written as DNA, the CDR3 is TGCGCCAGCAGGGGGGGACAGAACTATGGCTACACCTTC. Translating it yields CASRGGQNYGYTF.

This clone was seen a handful of times. The V gene is TRBV2, the J gene TRBJ2-5; D uncertain. This CDR3 region has 12 residues. Trimming removed 1 base from V and 5 bases from J, with 5 bases in between. Germline V gives CDR1 SNHLY, CDR2 FYNNEI. The CDR3 protein is CASSEEYETQYF. DNA for the CDR3: TGTGCCAGCAGTGAAGAGTATGAGACCCAGTACTTC.